The present T cell receptor beta chain was sequenced within a study of blood T cell repertoires in COVID-19 (dated by TCRdb to the early 2020s). Regarding the study in general: Samples from collaborators originated in the United States, Italy and Spain and spanned both the acute and convalescent phases of COVID-19. The prospective study material was composed of cDNA or gDNA derived from T cells, B-cell-depleted T cells, or PBMCs. Where available, HLA class I and class II types were obtained from metadata supplied by the sample provider rather than from assay-based typing. The repertoires were released in a freely available public database intended as a resource for research on the immune response to SARS-CoV-2. Deeply sampled blood TCRbeta repertoires from subjects exposed to, actively infected with, or recovered from COVID-19 were included in the dataset. The sample metadata nearly always contained a de-identified subject ID, COVID-19 status, age in years and sex. Samples came from the ongoing ImmuneRACE study (first 160 participants) plus 1,254 subjects from 6 global collaborators.

Trimming removed 2 bases from V and 0 bases from J, leaving 11 bases between the germline ends. The CDR3 spans 15 residues, from the cysteine through the phenylalanine. Kept here is only the CDR3 DNA, which spans 45 bases and is read in frame from base 1. Sequences SGHAT (CDR1) and FQDESV (CDR2) are obtained from the germline V gene (reference sequence). In the prospective study, participants were roughly 18 to 89 years old, resided in 20 to 30 geographic areas of the United States, and were enrolled through a virtual design. In the prospective study, cohorts were assigned on the basis of participant-reported clinical history obtained from a screening survey and a study questionnaire. ImmuneRACE Cohort 3 recovered participants were defined by two consecutive negative NP/OP PCR tests, healthcare professional clearance, or symptom resolution. In the prospective study, mobile phlebotomists collected whole blood, serum and a nasopharyngeal or oropharyngeal swab from each participant. Prospective study participants could optionally give additional blood draws and questionnaires over a roughly two-month period. Before DNA extraction, blood samples from the prospective study were shipped at room temperature or frozen.

Results and caveats for the whole study, not just this receptor: The quantity of clinical and demographic metadata differed by source and by participant and was supplied without curation.

TCRbeta CDR3 regions were amplified from genomic DNA by means of the immunoSEQ Assay, a bias-controlled multiplex PCR. The original methods were these. Nucleated cell counts per sample were estimated from amplification of reference gene primers within the assay. To quantify the absolute abundance of each unique TCRbeta CDR3 rearrangement, sequence reads were collapsed and filtered. For each sample, productive Simpson clonality was calculated by taking the square root of Simpson's diversity index across productive rearrangements. TCRdb provides this immuneACCESS table in a form limited to in-frame rearrangements. Some clones are lacking; in checked studies, under half of them reflect an unresolved V gene, and why the rest are absent is not known. The DNA gave D and trimming, while V, J and clone size come from that table. The sample table records 360,000 or so clones; roughly four fifths of these occur just once. About 4.9% of the sample belongs to the ten largest clones.

On this clone itself: Its antigen is currently not known. Per-base qualities were not stored, and no clone one base away is much larger.

This clonotype was sampled from a woman in her 50s who had recovered from COVID-19. The sample taken for sequencing was PBMCs or T cells enriched from blood (not recorded which). The chain joins TRBV11-1 to TRBJ2-7; the D gene is unclear. The bases read TGTGCCAGCAGCTTAAGCACCCTTAGCTCCTACGAGCAGTACTTC. This yields the protein CASSLSTLSSYEQYF.